This T cell receptor (beta chain) comes out of a study of T cell responses to AZD1222 COVID-19 vaccine. Study-level points and caveats: With two AZD1222 doses given, Spike-specific TCR breadth and depth both rose. Baseline seropositives among AZD1222 recipients totaled only five to seven.

Concerning this clone itself: As yet, its antigen is unknown.

Produced via immunoSEQ multiplex PCR; TCRdb's table is partial and in-frame only. The sample gives 80,000 to 100,000 clones, about 91% of which show up once; approximately 10% is in the top ten. Germline CDR1 SGHAT, CDR2 FQDESV (reference sequence). V gave up 3 bases and J gave up 6 bases; unmatched junction bases: 9. This CDR3 spans 15 amino acids. Sequences were derived from peripheral blood, sampled on day 0 of MenACWY control vaccination. The sequence derives from an adult in good health. The V and J genes are TRBV11-1 and TRBJ2-3; TRBD2 matches 7 bases. CDR3 nucleotides: TGTGCCAGCAGCTTGTCGGGGGGTATCCATGATACGCAGTATTTT. Amino acids: CASSLSGGIHDTQYF. Complete variable domain (other parts from reference TRBV11-1 and TRBJ2-3): EAEVAQSPRYKITEKSQAVAFWCDPISGHATLYWYRQILGQGPELLVQFQDESVVDDSQLPKDRFSAERLKGVDSTLKIQPAELGDSAMYLCASSLSGGIHDTQYFGPGTRLTVL.